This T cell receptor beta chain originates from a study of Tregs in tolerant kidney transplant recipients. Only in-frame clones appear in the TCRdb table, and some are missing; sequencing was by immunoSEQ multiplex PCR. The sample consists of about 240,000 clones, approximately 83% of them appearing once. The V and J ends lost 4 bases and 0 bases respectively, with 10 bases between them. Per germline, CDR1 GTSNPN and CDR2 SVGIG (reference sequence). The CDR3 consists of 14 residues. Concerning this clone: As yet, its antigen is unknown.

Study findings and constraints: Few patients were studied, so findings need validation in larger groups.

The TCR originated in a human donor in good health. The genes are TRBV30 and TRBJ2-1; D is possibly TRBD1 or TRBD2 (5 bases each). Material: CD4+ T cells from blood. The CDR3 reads CAWNGGSSYNEQFF. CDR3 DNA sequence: TGTGCCTGGAATGGGGGTAGCTCCTACAATGAGCAGTTCTTC.